This T cell receptor (beta chain) was found in a study of blood T cell repertoires in COVID-19. Overall study context: Acute-phase and convalescent COVID-19 samples originated in the United States, Italy and Spain. In each case, the material was cDNA or gDNA derived from T cells, B-cell-depleted T cells, or PBMCs.

Original methodology: For nucleated cells, counts were estimated from reference gene primer amplification. The assay was immunoSEQ multiplex PCR, and TCRdb's table has in-frame clones only and misses some. Clonal size and the V and J genes are those of that table, whereas D and trimming came from the DNA. Of about 200,000 clones in the sample, about 88% were seen once. CDR3 length: 17 amino acids. After removal of 6 bases from V and 3 bases from J, the junction contained 13 bases not matched to a gene. The Seattle site enrolled patients during active infection and followed them longitudinally. Sequencing was done on a sample of peripheral blood. V gene TRBV23-1 combines with J gene TRBJ1-5, with 8 positions matching TRBD1. TRBV23-1 has ORF status, its function being uncertain. This sequence originates from a man between 50 and 59 years old with COVID-19, enrolled during active disease. Written as DNA, the CDR3 is TGCGCCAGCAGGCCACCGGCGGACAGGGCCATCAATCAGCCCCAGCATTTT. Translation gives CASRPPADRAINQPQHF.